This passage covers 14 T cell receptor beta chains from one sample sequenced in a study of technical replicates of blood from a few donors. Libraries were prepared by immunoSEQ multiplex PCR; TCRdb keeps only in-frame clonotypes and omits some of them. The sample carries tens of thousands of clones, roughly 97% recorded once. Sequencing input: T cells isolated from PBMCs. Source of these receptors: a human donor in good health.

This sequence joins TRBV7-9 and TRBJ2-3; D remains ambiguous. CDR1 and CDR2 from the germline V gene are SEHNR and FQNEAQ (reference sequence). The CDR3 sequence is 12 residues long. V dropped 3 bases and J dropped 3 bases, with 4 bases sitting between them. CDR3 sequence (DNA): TGTGCCAGCAGCTTCATGACAGATACGCAGTATTTT. The encoded protein is CASSFMTDTQYF. The whole variable domain, remainder taken from reference TRBV7-9 and TRBJ2-3, is DTGVSQNPRHKITKRGQNVTFRCDPISEHNRLYWYRQTLGQGPEFLTYFQNEAQLEKSRLLSDRFSAERPKGSFSTLEIQRTEQGDSAMYLCASSFMTDTQYFGPGTRLTVL.

The V call is TRBV27, the J call TRBJ1-4, with 7 positions matching TRBD1. This CDR3 region has 18 residues. The germline V gene encodes CDR1 MNHEY and CDR2 SMNVEV (reference sequence). The trim removed 6 bases at V and 0 bases at J, leaving 13 bases unmatched. The CDR3 reads CASSTPGTEIATNEKLFF. The CDR3 DNA sequence: TGTGCCAGCAGCACACCGGGGACAGAAATCGCAACTAATGAAAAACTGTTTTTT.

This chain links TRBV5-1 with TRBJ1-2, with 8 bases aligning to TRBD1. CDR3 length equals 17 residues. Per germline, CDR1 SGHRS and CDR2 YFSETQ. V lost 4 bases, J lost 5 bases, and 16 bases stayed unmatched. The CDR3 is CASSPGTGYPSVYGYTF. CDR3 sequence (DNA): TGCGCCAGCAGCCCCGGGACAGGCTACCCCTCGGTGTATGGCTACACCTTC.

The genes are TRBV7-2 and TRBJ2-7, with D tentatively TRBD2 (6 bases). Germline loops: CDR1 SGHTA, CDR2 FQGNSA. The germline V and J ends were trimmed by 5 bases and 0 bases, with 14 bases remaining between them. The CDR3 has 15 residues. The chain's CDR3 is CASSPTREPSYEQYF. CDR3 DNA: TGTGCCAGCAGCCCAACACGGGAGCCCTCCTACGAGCAGTACTTC.

CDR3 nucleotides: TGTGCCAGCGGAACGGAGGGGCTCTTGGACGAGCAGTACTTC. Amino acid sequence: CASGTEGLLDEQYF. This chain joins TRBV6-5 and TRBJ2-7, with a tentative D call TRBD2 (6 bases). Germline CDR1 reads MNHEY; CDR2 reads SVGAGI. The CDR3 totals 14 residues. V dropped 8 bases and J dropped 5 bases, with 19 bases sitting between them.

The sample holds one count of this clone. The V call is TRBV5-1, the J call TRBJ1-1, with a tentative D call TRBD1 (5 bases). The CDR3 has 13 amino acids. The germline V and J ends were trimmed by 4 bases and 6 bases, with 13 bases remaining between them. The germline V gene encodes CDR1 SGHRS and CDR2 YFSETQ. The CDR3 reads CASSPAGTSEAFF. Here the CDR3 DNA reads TGCGCCAGCAGCCCGGCGGGGACGTCTGAAGCTTTCTTT.

The rearrangement joins TRBV30 to TRBJ2-4; 7 positions match TRBD1. Germline assignment: CDR1 GTSNPN and CDR2 SVGIG (reference sequence). The CDR3 spans 16 residues. Trimming took 1 base from V and 0 from J; bases not matched to a gene: 6. CDR3 in amino acids: CAWSEDRLLAKNIQYF. The CDR3 DNA is TGTGCCTGGAGTGAGGACAGGCTGCTAGCCAAAAACATTCAGTACTTC.

This rearrangement joins TRBV28 to TRBJ1-1; 8 nucleotides line up with TRBD1. The ends lost 6 bases at V and 0 bases at J; junction bases unmatched: 15. This CDR3 is built from 18 residues. Germline assignment: CDR1 MDHEN and CDR2 SYDVKM. CDR3 sequence (DNA): TGTGCCAGCAGACCACATGGACAGGGCCTTAACATGAACACTGAAGCTTTCTTT. Protein sequence: CASRPHGQGLNMNTEAFF.

The rearrangement joins TRBV18 to TRBJ1-1; 10 bases match TRBD1. The V segment lost 3 bases and the J segment 2 bases; nucleotides outside the gene matches: 9. Per the germline V gene, CDR1 is KGHSH and CDR2 is LQKENI. The CDR3 runs to 17 residues. The CDR3 nucleotides read TGTGCCAGCTCACCCGACGACAGGGGGCTCGTTAACACTGAAGCTTTCTTT. Encoded protein: CASSPDDRGLVNTEAFF.

V usage is TRBV19 and J usage is TRBJ2-7; TRBD1 is a possible D gene (6 bases). Trimming took 2 bases from V and 6 from J, leaving 17 bases between them. CDR1 and CDR2 (germline): LNHDA, SQIVND (reference sequence). This CDR3 is built from 15 residues. The CDR3 reads CASSIRGRGRGEQYF. Written as DNA, the CDR3 is TGTGCCAGTAGTATAAGGGGCAGGGGAAGGGGCGAGCAGTACTTC.

This rearrangement joins TRBV12-5 to TRBJ1-1, with D possibly matching TRBD1 (6 bases). This CDR3 has 13 amino acids. The V and J ends lost 5 bases and 3 bases respectively, with 10 bases between them. Germline CDR1 and CDR2: LGHNT and FRNRAP. As DNA, the CDR3 is TGTGCTAGTGGTCCAGGGGATTACACTGAAGCTTTCTTT. It translates to CASGPGDYTEAFF.

The V call is TRBV6-5, the J call TRBJ1-1; D unresolved. Trimming removed 3 bases at V and 5 bases at J, with 13 bases between. There are 14 residues in the CDR3. Germline loops: CDR1 MNHEY, CDR2 SVGAGI. CDR3 coding DNA: TGTGCCAGCAGTTATTCCTCCCGAGGGACTGAAGCTTTCTTT. This gives the protein CASSYSSRGTEAFF.

The rearrangement joins TRBV27 to TRBJ2-1, with 10 bases identical to TRBD2. Germline V lookup: CDR1 MNHEY, CDR2 SMNVEV (reference sequence). Trimming removed 3 bases from V and 2 bases from J; junction bases left unmatched: 7. The CDR3 consists of 17 residues. The CDR3, as DNA: TGTGCCAGCAGTTTGGGCTCACTAGCGGGGACCTACAATGAGCAGTTCTTC. Translating it yields CASSLGSLAGTYNEQFF.

The gene calls are TRBV6-5 and TRBJ2-7; 9 nucleotides agree with TRBD2. The CDR3 length is 14 residues. V was pared by 5 bases and J by 4 bases, with 6 bases of the junction left unmatched. Germline V CDR1 and CDR2: MNHEY, SVGAGI. This CDR3 reads CASSPGTSSYEQYF. DNA for the CDR3: TGTGCCAGCAGTCCCGGGACTAGCTCGTACGAGCAGTACTTC.